This entry lists 4 T cell receptor beta chains sequenced from one sample in a study of blood T cell repertoires in COVID-19. Method: immunoSEQ multiplex PCR; TCRdb's copy keeps in-frame clones and lacks some. This table has about 83,000 clones, roughly 87% appearing once. The sequencing input was peripheral blood. The receptors here all came from a woman aged 50 to 60 with active or convalescent COVID-19.

The rearrangement links TRBV15 to TRBJ1-5; no clear D gene. Trimming left V 8 bases short and J 0 bases short, with 11 bases between. The CDR3 contains 14 residues. CDR1 and CDR2 from the germline V gene are LNHNV and YYDKDF (reference sequence). CDR3 DNA: TGTGCCACCTTTTCAGGTTTTAGCAATCAGCCCCAGCATTTT. The encoded protein is CATFSGFSNQPQHF.

This chain links TRBV12-5 with TRBJ2-5; D is perhaps TRBD1 (5 bases). This CDR3 is built from 13 residues. Trimming pared 5 bases from V and 2 bases from J, leaving 9 bases between. Germline V gives CDR1 LGHNT, CDR2 FRNRAP. For the CDR3, the DNA is TGTGCTAGTGGTACAGACAGTCAAGAGACCCAGTACTTC. Translated: CASGTDSQETQYF.

V is TRBV7-2 and J is TRBJ1-1; possible D gene TRBD1, 5 bases. Germline CDR1 reads SGHTA; CDR2 reads FQGNSA. This CDR3 contains 15 residues. Trimming pared 0 bases from V and 1 base from J, leaving 9 bases between. For the CDR3, the DNA is TGTGCCAGCAGCTTAGCGCAGGGCTGGAACACTGAAGCTTTCTTT. Its protein product is CASSLAQGWNTEAFF.

The CDR3 protein is CASSQETAREGGYTF. DNA for the CDR3: TGCGCCAGCAGCCAAGAGACAGCTAGGGAGGGTGGCTACACCTTC. The rearrangement uses TRBV4-1 and TRBJ1-2; tentative D call: TRBD1 (5 bases). V was trimmed by 0 bases and J by 7 bases, leaving 15 bases between them. The germline V gene encodes CDR1 MGHRA and CDR2 YSYEKL. This CDR3 spans 15 amino acids.